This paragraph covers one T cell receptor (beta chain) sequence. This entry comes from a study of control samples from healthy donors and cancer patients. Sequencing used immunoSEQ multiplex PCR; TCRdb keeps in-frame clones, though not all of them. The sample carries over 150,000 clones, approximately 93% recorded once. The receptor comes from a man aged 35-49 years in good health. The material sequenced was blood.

DNA of the CDR3: TGCGCCAGCAGTGAAAAGGGATTGTACACTGAAGCTTTCTTT. Encoded protein: CASSEKGLYTEAFF. The V and J genes are TRBV10-1 and TRBJ1-1; D is uncertain. Germline CDR1 WNHNN, CDR2 SYGVQD (reference sequence). Deletions cut 3 bases from V and 3 bases from J, with 11 bases between. CDR3 size: 14 residues.